Listed here are 5 T cell receptor beta chains from one sample, sequenced in a study of long-term antiretroviral therapy in people with HIV. The libraries were made with immunoSEQ v3.0 at survey level. Produced via immunoSEQ multiplex PCR; TCRdb's table is partial and in-frame only. Of approximately 26,000 clones listed, 70% to 90% are singletons. The sequencing here drew on unsorted PBMCs, taken 1.8 years after starting antiretroviral therapy. These receptors were obtained from a woman aged 18 to 35 with HIV.

The chain has TRBV7-6 and TRBJ1-4; no clear D gene. V gave up 5 bases and J gave up 3 bases, with 13 bases separating them. CDR3 length: 15 amino acids. Germline V gene sequence: CDR1 SGHVS, CDR2 FNYEAQ. Here the CDR3 DNA reads TGTGCCAGCAGCCCCGTCCGTCGGGCTAATGAAAAACTGTTTTTT. This translates into CASSPVRRANEKLFF.

This clone was counted a single time. The chain uses TRBV27 and TRBJ2-7; 7 bases line up with TRBD2. In germline, CDR1 is MNHEY, CDR2 SMNVEV (reference sequence). V shed 6 bases, J shed 5 bases, and the junction held 7 bases outside the gene matches. The length of the CDR3 is 13 residues. The CDR3 bases are TGTGCCAGCAGATCCCTCGGGAGGAACGAGCAGTACTTC. Translating gives CASRSLGRNEQYF.

The V and J genes are TRBV4-3 and TRBJ2-3; D uncertain. Deletions cut 0 bases from V and 4 bases from J, with 11 bases between. Per germline, CDR1 LGHNA and CDR2 YSLEER. The CDR3 runs 15 residues. The CDR3: CASSQDLNRADTQYF. CDR3 in DNA: TGCGCCAGCAGCCAAGACCTTAACAGAGCAGATACGCAGTATTTT.

The chain has TRBV4-1 and TRBJ2-2, with D unclear. In germline, CDR1 is MGHRA, CDR2 YSYEKL. V was pared by 4 bases and J by 4 bases, with 16 bases between. The CDR3 runs to 16 residues. CDR3 sequence: CASSLRNHVLTGELFF. The CDR3 DNA reads TGCGCCAGCAGCCTTAGAAATCATGTCCTCACCGGGGAGCTGTTTTTT.

V is TRBV7-2 and J is TRBJ1-3; 7 bases fit TRBD1. J gave up 9 bases and V 4 bases, and 21 bases lay outside the gene matches. The CDR3 spans 18 residues. CDR1 and CDR2 (germline): SGHTA, FQGNSA. The CDR3 DNA sequence: TGTGCCAGCAGCTCGAACAGACGGGACAGCAAGGATCCACTCACCATATATTTT. Translation: CASSSNRRDSKDPLTIYF.